This T cell receptor (beta chain) derives from a study of T cells in Graves' hyperthyroidism and ophthalmopathy. Findings and caveats of the study: Peripheral blood also featured most of the thyroid clonotypes expanded above 0.001. A 13 V-J signature model discriminated ophthalmopathy versus stable hyperthyroidism.

Graves' hyperthyroidism was deemed stable given no ophthalmopathy progression within 18 months. Among the patients, aged 18 to 65, hyperthyroidism was newly diagnosed and had lasted under 2 months. RNA transcripts yielded amplified TCR beta CDR3 regions. A first-round RT-PCR of the TCR CDR3 used the HTBI primer set. TCRdb passed the multiplex PCR reads through MiXCR, listing each CDR3 protein once. The sample lists 550,000 to 650,000 distinct CDR3 sequences, 11% to 15% seen once, with about 15% in the top ten. Only a few counts were recorded for this clonotype. Antigen: not known. The CDR3 length is 16 residues. Germline V CDR1 and CDR2: LNHDA, SQIVND (reference sequence). Trimming removed 5 bases from V and 9 bases from J; junction bases left unmatched: 15.

The sequence was collected from a woman between 35 and 50 years old with Graves' hyperthyroidism. Sequenced: blood. This chain connects TRBV19 to TRBJ2-1; the match to TRBD1 covers 8 bases. CDR3 amino acids: CASSASDRAAPGEQFF. CDR3 bases: TGTGCCAGTAGTGCCTCGGACAGGGCGGCCCCAGGTGAGCAGTTCTTC.